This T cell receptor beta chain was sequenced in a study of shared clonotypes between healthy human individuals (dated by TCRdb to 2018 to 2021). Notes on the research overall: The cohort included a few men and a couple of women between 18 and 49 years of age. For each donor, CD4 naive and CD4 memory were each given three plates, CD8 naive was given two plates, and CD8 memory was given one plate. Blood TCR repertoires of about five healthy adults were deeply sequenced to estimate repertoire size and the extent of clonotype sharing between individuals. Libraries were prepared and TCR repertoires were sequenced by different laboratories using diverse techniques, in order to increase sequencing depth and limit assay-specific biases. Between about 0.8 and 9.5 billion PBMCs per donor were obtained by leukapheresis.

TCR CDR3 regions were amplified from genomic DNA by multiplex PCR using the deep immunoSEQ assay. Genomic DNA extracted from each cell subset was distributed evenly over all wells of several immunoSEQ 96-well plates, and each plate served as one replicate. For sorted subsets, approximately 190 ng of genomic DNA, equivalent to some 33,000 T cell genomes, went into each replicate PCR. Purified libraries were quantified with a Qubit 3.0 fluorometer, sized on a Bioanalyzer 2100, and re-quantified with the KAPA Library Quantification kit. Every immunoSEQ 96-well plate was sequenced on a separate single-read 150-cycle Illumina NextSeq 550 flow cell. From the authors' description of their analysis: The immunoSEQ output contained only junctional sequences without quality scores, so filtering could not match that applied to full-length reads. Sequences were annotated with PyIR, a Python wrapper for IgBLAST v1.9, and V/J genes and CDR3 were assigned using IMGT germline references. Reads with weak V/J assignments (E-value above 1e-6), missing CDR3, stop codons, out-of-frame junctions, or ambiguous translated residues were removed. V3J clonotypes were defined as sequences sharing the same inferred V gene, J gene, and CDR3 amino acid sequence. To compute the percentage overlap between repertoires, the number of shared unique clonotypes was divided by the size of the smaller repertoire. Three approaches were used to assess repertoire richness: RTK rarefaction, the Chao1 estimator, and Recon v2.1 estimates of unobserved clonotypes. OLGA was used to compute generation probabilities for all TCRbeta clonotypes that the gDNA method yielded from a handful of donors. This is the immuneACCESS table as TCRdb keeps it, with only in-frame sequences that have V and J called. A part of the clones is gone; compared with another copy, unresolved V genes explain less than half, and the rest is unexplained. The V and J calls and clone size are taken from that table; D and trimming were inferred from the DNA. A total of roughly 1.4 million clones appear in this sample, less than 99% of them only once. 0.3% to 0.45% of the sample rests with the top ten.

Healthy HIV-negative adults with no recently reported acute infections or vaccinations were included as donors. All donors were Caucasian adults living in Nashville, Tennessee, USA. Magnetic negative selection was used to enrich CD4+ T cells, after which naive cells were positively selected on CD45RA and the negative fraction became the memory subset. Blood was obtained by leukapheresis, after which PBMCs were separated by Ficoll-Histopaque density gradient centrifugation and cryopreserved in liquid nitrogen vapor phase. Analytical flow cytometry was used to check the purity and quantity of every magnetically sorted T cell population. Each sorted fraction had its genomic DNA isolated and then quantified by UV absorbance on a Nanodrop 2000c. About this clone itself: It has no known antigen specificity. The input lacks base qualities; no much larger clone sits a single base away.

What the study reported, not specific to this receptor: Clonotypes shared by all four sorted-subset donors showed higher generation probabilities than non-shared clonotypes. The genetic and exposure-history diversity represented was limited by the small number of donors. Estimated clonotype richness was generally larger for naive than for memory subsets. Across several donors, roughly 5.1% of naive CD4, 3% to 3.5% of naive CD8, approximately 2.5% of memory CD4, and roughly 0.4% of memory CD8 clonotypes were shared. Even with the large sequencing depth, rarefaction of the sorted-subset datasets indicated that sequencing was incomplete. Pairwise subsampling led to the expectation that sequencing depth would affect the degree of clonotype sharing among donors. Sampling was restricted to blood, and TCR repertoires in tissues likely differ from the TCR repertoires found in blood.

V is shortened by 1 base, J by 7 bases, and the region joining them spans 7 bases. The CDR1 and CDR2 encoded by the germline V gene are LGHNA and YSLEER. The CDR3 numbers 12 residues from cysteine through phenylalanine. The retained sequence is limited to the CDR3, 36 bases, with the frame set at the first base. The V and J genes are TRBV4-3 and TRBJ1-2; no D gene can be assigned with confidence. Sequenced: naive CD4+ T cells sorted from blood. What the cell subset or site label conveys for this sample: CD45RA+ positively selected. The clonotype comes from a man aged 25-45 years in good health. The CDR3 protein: CASSQASGGYTF. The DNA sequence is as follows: TGCGCCAGCAGCCAAGCGAGCGGTGGCTACACCTTC.